This T cell receptor (beta chain) was captured in a study of post-analysis software for immune sequencing data. Broader study findings: The five TRBV segments detected at higher frequency in patients than in controls included TRBV5-6, TRBV5-1 and TRBV20-1. By F measure, strong co-clustering occurred among samples prepared in the same batch.

Unique molecular identifiers were built into the TCR beta cDNA libraries. Roughly 0.5 million cDNA molecules were obtained from about 0.98 to 11 million T cells. A single record per CDR3 protein comes from TCRdb applying MiXCR to the PCR reads. The sample carries about 460,000 distinct CDR3 sequences, roughly 45% recorded once. V shed 0 bases, J shed 4 bases, and the junction held 12 bases outside the gene matches. Germline values: CDR1 SGHTA, CDR2 FQGNSA. The CDR3 totals 18 residues. This clonotype was picked up a small number of times. The antigen remains undetermined. The clonotype was recovered from a girl aged 10-17 years with multiple sclerosis. Sequencing was performed on blood. The chain joins TRBV7-2 to TRBJ2-7, with 10 nucleotides matching TRBD2. CDR3 nucleotide sequence: TGTGCCAGCAGCTTAGCGGACGGGGCTAGCGGGAGCGGGTACGAGCAGTACTTC. It yields the protein CASSLADGASGSGYEQYF. Supplemented by reference TRBV7-2 and TRBJ2-7, the full variable domain reads GAGVSQSPSNKVTEKGKDVELRCDPISGHTALYWYRQSLGQGLEFLIYFQGNSAPDKSGLPSDRFSAERTGGSVSTLTIQRTQQEDSAVYLCASSLADGASGSGYEQYFGPGTRLTVT.